The clone carrying this T cell receptor (beta chain) was seen many times. This specimen belongs to a study of regulatory T cells in long-lasting Graves disease. Time point specified: newly diagnosed GD, antithyroid drugs for less than 3 months. After RNA was extracted from PBMCs, the TCR library was made from it. In this cohort, patients came from an endocrinology department located in Xi'an, China. The CDR3 runs to 14 residues. Trimming took off 3 bases at V and 8 bases at J, with 13 bases between the two ends. Germline CDR1 KGHDR, CDR2 SFDVKD. iRepertoire HTBI primers and Arm-PCR of CDR3 regions built TCR beta libraries. Study processing details: Identified across the samples were some 67 TRBV segments and more than twelve TRBJ segments. MiXCR, applied by TCRdb to the multiplex PCR reads, yields one record per CDR3 protein. The V and J calls, along with clone size, are taken from TCRdb and not from the paper's own processing. The sample holds about 530,000 distinct CDR3 sequences, roughly 15% seen once.

This sample was shared with a second study, whose subject was T cells in Graves' hyperthyroidism and ophthalmopathy. From that second work: The diagnostic basis comprised clinical symptoms, serum thyroxine and TRAb, thyroid ultrasound and orbital computed tomography. HTBI primers were employed in a first-round RT-PCR of the TCR CDR3.

This receptor was obtained from a woman aged 40 to 65 with Graves disease. J is TRBJ2-1 and V is TRBV24-1; D possibly matches TRBD1 or TRBD2 (5 bases each). This specimen consisted of peripheral blood mononuclear cells (PBMCs), obtained at new diagnosis, from a patient treated with antithyroid drugs. The CDR3 DNA is TGTGCCACCAGTGATCCCCGCAGGGACGATGAGCAGTTCTTC. This sequence encodes CATSDPRRDDEQFF.